One and the same sample provided the 12 T cell receptor beta chains below, sequenced in a study of blood T cells in healthy people across ages. Primers used in a second PCR of roughly 6 to 11 cycles were a sample-barcoded 5' primer and a J-beta primer mix. A single record per CDR3 protein comes from TCRdb applying MiXCR to the 5' RACE reads. The table has more than 1,400,000 distinct CDR3 sequences, about 40% seen once. The sequenced sample was blood. The receptors stem from a woman under 30 in good health.

CDR3 region: CASSLGGTSGSSAWEQYF. The CDR3 bases are TGTGCCAGCAGTTTAGGAGGGACTAGCGGGAGTTCCGCCTGGGAGCAGTACTTC. The chain combines TRBV12-3 or TRBV12-4 with TRBJ2-7; TRBD2 matches at 14 bases. The V segment lost 1 base and the J segment 7 bases; nucleotides outside the gene matches: 12. There are 18 residues in the CDR3.

As concerns this clonotype: A much bigger clone sits one base away, suggesting this may be a read error. The chain couples TRBV2 to TRBJ2-3; 15 nucleotides align to TRBD2. CDR1 is SNHLY, CDR2 FYNNEI, per germline. The CDR3 runs 17 residues. The CDR3 loop is CVSSEGGLAGGSDTQYF. As DNA, the CDR3 is TGTGTCAGCAGTGAAGGAGGACTAGCGGGGGGGTCAGATACGCAGTATTTT.

V usage is TRBV29-1 and J usage is TRBJ2-7, with 8 nucleotides matching TRBD1. V lost 7 bases and J lost 3; bases outside the gene matches: 11. Germline V gene data show CDR1 as SQVTM and CDR2 as ANQGSEA. The CDR3 has 14 residues. CDR3 region: CSAAPGTGNYEQYF. The DNA for the CDR3 is TGCAGCGCAGCCCCCGGGACAGGCAACTACGAGCAGTACTTC.

V usage is TRBV10-2 and J usage is TRBJ2-1; 11 nucleotides match TRBD2. The junction had 9 bases not matched to a gene; V was cut back by 6 bases and J by 5 bases. Germline CDR1 reads WSHSY; CDR2 reads SAAADI. The CDR3 extends over 16 amino acids. The CDR3 region is CASSEGSGRVNNEQFF. CDR3 in DNA: TGCGCCAGCAGCGAGGGTAGCGGGAGGGTAAACAATGAGCAGTTCTTC.

This clonotype was seen only a few times. The rearrangement joins TRBV6-5 to TRBJ2-1; 7 bases agree with TRBD2. The germline V gene has CDR1 MNHEY and CDR2 SVGAGI. The CDR3 contains 13 residues. The junction had 3 bases not matched to a gene; V was cut back by 6 bases and J by 4 bases. This CDR3 is CASRRGRYNEQFF. The DNA of the CDR3 is TGTGCCAGCAGGCGGGGGAGGTACAATGAGCAGTTCTTC.

This chain links TRBV2 with TRBJ2-2, with 11 positions matching TRBD2. The junction had 12 bases not matched to a gene; V was cut back by 8 bases and J by 4 bases. Germline CDR1 SNHLY, CDR2 FYNNEI. The CDR3 sequence is 17 residues long. The CDR3: CASAYSSGGLSTGELFF. CDR3 DNA sequence: TGTGCCAGCGCTTATTCTAGCGGGGGGCTAAGCACCGGGGAGCTGTTTTTT. Combining the CDR3 with reference TRBV2 and TRBJ2-2 gives the whole variable domain EPEVTQTPSHQVTQMGQEVILRCVPISNHLYFYWYRQILGQKVEFLVSFYNNEISEKSEIFDDQFSVERPDGSNFTLKIRSTKLEDSAMYFCASAYSSGGLSTGELFFGEGSRLTVL.

The sample holds a few counts of this clonotype. The chain recombines TRBV18 with TRBJ1-2; D call uncertain. Per the germline V gene, CDR1 is KGHSH and CDR2 is LQKENI. Trimming stripped 0 bases from V and 4 bases from J, with 6 bases between. The CDR3 totals 13 residues. CDR3 DNA sequence: TGTGCCAGCTCACCACCCCAGAGCTATGGCTACACCTTC. It specifies CASSPPQSYGYTF.

A few counts support this clonotype. CDR3 sequence (DNA): TGTGCCAGCAGCCCGACCCCGGCTAGCGGGAGATACGAGCAGTACTTC. Protein: CASSPTPASGRYEQYF. The V and J genes are TRBV7-2 and TRBJ2-7; TRBD2 matches 10 bases. CDR1 is SGHTA, CDR2 FQGNSA, per germline. There are 16 residues in the CDR3. The trim removed 5 bases at V and 4 bases at J, leaving 11 bases unmatched.

The rearrangement joins TRBV12-3 or TRBV12-4 to TRBJ1-5; D is ambiguous. The CDR3 is 13 residues long. Trimming removed 3 bases at V and 6 bases at J, with 9 bases between. CDR3 nucleotides: TGTGCCAGCAGTTTCAATGGCATTCAGCCCCAGCATTTT. The encoded protein is CASSFNGIQPQHF.

J is TRBJ2-5 and V is TRBV5-5, with 8 bases identical to TRBD1. Germline CDR1 is SGHKS and CDR2 is YYEKEE (reference sequence). V lost 3 bases to trimming and J lost 11 bases; unmatched junction nucleotides: 6. The CDR3 consists of 12 residues. The CDR3 sequence: CASSYSWDRQYF. Written as DNA, the CDR3 is TGTGCCAGCAGCTACTCCTGGGACAGGCAGTACTTC.

The count of this clonotype is one. In nucleotides, the CDR3 is TGTGCCAGCACGACCGACAGCGGCTACGAGCAGTACTTC. It codes for CASTTDSGYEQYF. V gene TRBV6-1 combines with J gene TRBJ2-4; either TRBD1 or TRBD2 may supply D (5 bases each). TRBJ2-7 explains the end of the DNA better; the J call may be wrong. The CDR3 length is 13 residues. Germline assignment: CDR1 MNHNS and CDR2 SASEGT.

This clonotype was observed a handful of times. The V and J genes are TRBV12-3 or TRBV12-4 and TRBJ2-7, with 10 bases matching TRBD1. There are 14 residues in the CDR3. Trimming took 4 bases from V and 8 from J; bases not matched to a gene: 8. The CDR3 DNA is TGTGCCAGCAGTTACCGGGACAGGGGTTGTCAGCAGTACTTC. Protein: CASSYRDRGCQQYF.